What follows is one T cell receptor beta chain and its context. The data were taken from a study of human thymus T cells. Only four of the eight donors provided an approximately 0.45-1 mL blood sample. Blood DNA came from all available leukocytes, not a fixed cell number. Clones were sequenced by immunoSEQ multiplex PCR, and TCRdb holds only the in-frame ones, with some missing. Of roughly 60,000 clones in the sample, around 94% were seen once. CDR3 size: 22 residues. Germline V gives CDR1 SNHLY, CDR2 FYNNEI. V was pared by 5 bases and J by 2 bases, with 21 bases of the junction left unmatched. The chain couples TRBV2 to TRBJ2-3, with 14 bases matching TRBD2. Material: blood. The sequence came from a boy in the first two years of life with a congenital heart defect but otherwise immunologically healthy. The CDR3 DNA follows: TGTGCCAGCAGTCTAAGACTAGCGGGGGGGCCTTTCGGGAAAACCACCACAGATACGCAGTATTTT. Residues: CASSLRLAGGPFGKTTTDTQYF.